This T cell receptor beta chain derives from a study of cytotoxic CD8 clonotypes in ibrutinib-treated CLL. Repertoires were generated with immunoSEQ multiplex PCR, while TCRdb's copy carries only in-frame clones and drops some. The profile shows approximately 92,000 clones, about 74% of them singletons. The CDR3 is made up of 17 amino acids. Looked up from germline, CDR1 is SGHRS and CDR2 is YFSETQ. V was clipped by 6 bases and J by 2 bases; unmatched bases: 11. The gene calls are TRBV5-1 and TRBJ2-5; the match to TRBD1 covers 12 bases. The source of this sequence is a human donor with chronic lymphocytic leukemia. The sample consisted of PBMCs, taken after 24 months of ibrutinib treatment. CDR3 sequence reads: CASKGQGASGGQETQYF. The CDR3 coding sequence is TGCGCCAGCAAGGGACAGGGGGCTTCGGGAGGGCAAGAGACCCAGTACTTC.